This TCR beta chain was sequenced during a study of tumor and adjacent non-tumor tissue in lung cancer. Study details: Aged roughly 31 to 76 years, patients included about 11 men and 4 or 5 women with stage I to III disease. Samples averaged around 4 million productive TCRbeta reads each.

The CDR3 extends over 15 amino acids. V lost 2 bases and J lost 7, with 15 bases in between. Germline V CDR1 and CDR2: MNHNS, SASEGT. This clonotype has ten or more counts. What it recognizes is unknown. RNA was extracted from bulk tissue without any cell sorting. The library came from three nested PCR rounds adapted from ARM-PCR protocols. Each CDR3 protein gets one entry after TCRdb re-called the multiplex PCR reads with MiXCR. This table has under 150,000 distinct CDR3 sequences, around 66% appearing once. Study-level points and caveats: Higher tumor TCR diversity was associated with shorter survival. Compared with tumor, normal lung showed significantly lower TCR diversity.

V is TRBV6-1 and J is TRBJ1-5; TRBD1 might be the D (5 bases). The source of this sequence is a man aged 60 to 75 with small cell lung cancer. The sample consisted of lung tumor tissue. The DNA for the CDR3 is TGTGCCAGCAGTGAACGAGGGGCGTCCTACCAGCCCCAGCATTTT. It specifies CASSERGASYQPQHF.